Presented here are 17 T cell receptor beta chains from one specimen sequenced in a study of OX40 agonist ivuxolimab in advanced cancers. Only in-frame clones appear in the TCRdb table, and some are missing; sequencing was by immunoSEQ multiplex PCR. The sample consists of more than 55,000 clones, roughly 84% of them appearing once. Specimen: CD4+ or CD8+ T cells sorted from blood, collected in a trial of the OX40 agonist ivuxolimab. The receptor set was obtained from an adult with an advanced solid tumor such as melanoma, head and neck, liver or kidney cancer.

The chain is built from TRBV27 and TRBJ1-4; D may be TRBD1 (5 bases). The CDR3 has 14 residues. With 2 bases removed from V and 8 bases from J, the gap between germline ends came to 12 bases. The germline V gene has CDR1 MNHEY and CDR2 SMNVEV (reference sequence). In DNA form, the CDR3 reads TGTGCCAGCAGTTTAGGGGGTGACGGGGAAAAACTGTTTTTT. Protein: CASSLGGDGEKLFF.

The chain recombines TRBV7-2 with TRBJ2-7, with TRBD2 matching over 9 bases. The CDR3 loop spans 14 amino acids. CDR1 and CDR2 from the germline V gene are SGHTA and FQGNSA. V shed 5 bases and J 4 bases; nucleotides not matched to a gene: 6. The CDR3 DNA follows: TGTGCCAGCAGCCAACCTAGCGGGGCGTACGAGCAGTACTTC. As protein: CASSQPSGAYEQYF.

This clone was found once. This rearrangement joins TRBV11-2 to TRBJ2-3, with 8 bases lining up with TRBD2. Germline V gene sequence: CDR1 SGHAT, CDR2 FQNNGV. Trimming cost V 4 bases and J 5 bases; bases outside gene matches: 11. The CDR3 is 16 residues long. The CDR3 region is CASSSALGTRLDTQYF. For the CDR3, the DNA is TGTGCCAGCAGCTCAGCTTTAGGGACTAGACTAGATACGCAGTATTTT.

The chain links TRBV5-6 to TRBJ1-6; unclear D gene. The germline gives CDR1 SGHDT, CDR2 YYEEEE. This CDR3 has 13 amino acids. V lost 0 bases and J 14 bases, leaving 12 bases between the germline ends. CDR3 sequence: CASSLVGTGTLHF. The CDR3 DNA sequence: TGTGCCAGCAGCTTGGTGGGCACCGGAACCCTCCACTTT.

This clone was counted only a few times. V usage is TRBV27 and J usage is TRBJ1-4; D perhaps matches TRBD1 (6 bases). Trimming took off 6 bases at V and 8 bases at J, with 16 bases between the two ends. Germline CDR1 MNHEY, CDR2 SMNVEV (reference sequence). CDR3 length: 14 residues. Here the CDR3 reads CASSSGGLGEKLFF. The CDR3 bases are TGTGCCAGCAGCAGCGGGGGGCTGGGGGAAAAACTGTTTTTT.

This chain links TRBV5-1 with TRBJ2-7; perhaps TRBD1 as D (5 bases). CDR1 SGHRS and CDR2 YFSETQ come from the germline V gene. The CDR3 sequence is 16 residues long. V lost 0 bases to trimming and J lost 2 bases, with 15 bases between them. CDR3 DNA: TGCGCCAGCAGCTTGGCTTCGGACACCTCCACCTACGAGCAGTACTTC. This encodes CASSLASDTSTYEQYF.

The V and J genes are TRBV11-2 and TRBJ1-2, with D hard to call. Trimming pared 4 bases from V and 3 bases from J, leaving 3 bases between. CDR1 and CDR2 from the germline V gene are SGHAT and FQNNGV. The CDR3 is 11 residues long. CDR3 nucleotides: TGTGCCAGCAGCTCCGACTATGGCTACACCTTC. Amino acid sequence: CASSSDYGYTF.

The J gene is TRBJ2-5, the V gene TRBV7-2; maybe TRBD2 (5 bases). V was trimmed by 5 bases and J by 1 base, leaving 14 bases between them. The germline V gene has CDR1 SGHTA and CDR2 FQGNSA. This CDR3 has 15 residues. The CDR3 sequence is CASSRGFTAQETQYF. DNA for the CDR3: TGTGCCAGCAGCCGAGGGTTTACGGCCCAAGAGACCCAGTACTTC.

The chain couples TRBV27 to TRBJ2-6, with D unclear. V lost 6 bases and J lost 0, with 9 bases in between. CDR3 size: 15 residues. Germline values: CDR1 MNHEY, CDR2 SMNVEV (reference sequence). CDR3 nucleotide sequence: TGTGCCAGCAGCCCTAACCGCTCTGGGGCCAACGTCCTGACTTTC. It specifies CASSPNRSGANVLTF.

CDR3 loop: CASTPDPGTDTQYF. The CDR3 region has the DNA TGTGCCAGCACCCCGGACCCGGGCACAGATACGCAGTATTTT. The rearrangement uses TRBV27 and TRBJ2-3, with unresolved D. CDR3 length: 14 amino acids. The germline gives CDR1 MNHEY, CDR2 SMNVEV (reference sequence). Deletions cut 7 bases from V and 1 base from J, with 12 bases between.

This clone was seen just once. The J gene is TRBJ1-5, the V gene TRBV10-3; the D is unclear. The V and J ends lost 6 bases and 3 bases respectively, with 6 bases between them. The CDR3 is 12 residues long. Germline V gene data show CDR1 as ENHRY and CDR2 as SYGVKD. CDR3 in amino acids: CAISSANQPQHF. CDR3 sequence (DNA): TGTGCCATCAGCAGTGCCAATCAGCCCCAGCATTTT.

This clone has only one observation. The CDR3: CAREDRDAKNIQYF. DNA of the CDR3: TGCGCCAGAGAAGACAGGGACGCCAAAAACATTCAGTACTTC. The gene calls are TRBV10-1 and TRBJ2-4; TRBD1 matches 7 bases. The CDR3 covers 14 residues. The V gene end was trimmed by 9 bases and the J gene end by 1 base; junction bases not matched to a gene: 6. Per germline, CDR1 WNHNN and CDR2 SYGVQD (reference sequence).

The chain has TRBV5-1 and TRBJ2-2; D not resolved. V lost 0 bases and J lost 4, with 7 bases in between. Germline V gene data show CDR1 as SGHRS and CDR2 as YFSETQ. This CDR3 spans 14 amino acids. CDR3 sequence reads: CASSLAVSTGELFF. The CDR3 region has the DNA TGCGCCAGCAGCTTGGCAGTAAGCACCGGGGAGCTGTTTTTT. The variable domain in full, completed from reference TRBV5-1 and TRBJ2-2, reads KAGVTQTPRYLIKTRGQQVTLSCSPISGHRSVSWYQQTPGQGLQFLFEYFSETQRNKGNFPGRFSGRQFSNSRSEMNVSTLELGDSALYLCASSLAVSTGELFFGEGSRLTVL.

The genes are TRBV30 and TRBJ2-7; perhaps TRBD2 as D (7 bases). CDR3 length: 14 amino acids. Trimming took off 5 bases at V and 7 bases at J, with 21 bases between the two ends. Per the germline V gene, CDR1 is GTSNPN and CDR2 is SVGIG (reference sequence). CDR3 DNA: TGTGCCTGGGAGGTAGGAGGGGGGGTGAGGGAGCAGTACTTC. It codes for CAWEVGGGVREQYF.

The CDR3 DNA reads TGCGCCAGCAGCTTCTCACAGGCAGGGGGTGAGCAGTACTTC. It codes for CASSFSQAGGEQYF. The rearrangement joins TRBV5-1 to TRBJ2-7, with 7 bases aligning to TRBD1. Germline V gene lookup returns CDR1 SGHRS and CDR2 YFSETQ. V was pared by 2 bases and J by 7 bases, with 9 bases of the junction left unmatched. The CDR3 contains 14 residues. The full variable domain, its missing parts supplied by reference TRBV5-1 and TRBJ2-7, is KAGVTQTPRYLIKTRGQQVTLSCSPISGHRSVSWYQQTPGQGLQFLFEYFSETQRNKGNFPGRFSGRQFSNSRSEMNVSTLELGDSALYLCASSFSQAGGEQYFGPGTRLTVT.

CDR3 sequence reads: CASSPPLLSYGNQPQHF. CDR3 DNA sequence: TGTGCCAGCAGTCCCCCCCTCCTAAGTTACGGCAATCAGCCCCAGCATTTT. The rearrangement uses TRBV28 and TRBJ1-5; D is ambiguous. This CDR3 has 17 residues. V gave up 5 bases and J gave up 2 bases, with 19 bases separating them. Germline values: CDR1 MDHEN, CDR2 SYDVKM.

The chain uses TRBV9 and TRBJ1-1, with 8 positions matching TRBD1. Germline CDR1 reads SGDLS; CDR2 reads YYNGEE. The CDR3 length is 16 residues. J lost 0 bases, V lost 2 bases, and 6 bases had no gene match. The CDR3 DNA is TGTGCCAGCAGCGTGGGGCAGGGGGCCGTGAACACTGAAGCTTTCTTT. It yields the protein CASSVGQGAVNTEAFF.